Listed below are T cell receptor beta chains from one sample, sequenced in a study of OX40 agonist ivuxolimab in advanced cancers. Clones were read by immunoSEQ multiplex PCR, and TCRdb kept only the in-frame ones, dropping some. The table has approximately 44,000 clones, approximately 89% seen once. This specimen was CD4+ or CD8+ T cells sorted from blood, taken in a trial of the OX40 agonist ivuxolimab. These receptors were collected from an adult with an advanced solid tumor such as melanoma, head and neck, liver or kidney cancer. Each CDR3 is given without its conserved first and last residue. Expanded clones are given a class, and other clones once, few, many or no size at all.

NA	TRBV27	TRBJ2-2	ATAFLTGELF
once	TRBV10-2	TRBJ2-2	ASTTDSSNTGELF
NA	TRBV19	TRBJ2-1	ASSISSLGNEQF
NA	TRBV25-1	TRBJ1-2	ASSTGLREGYT
few	TRBV9	TRBJ1-2	ASTRWDGSGYT
NA	TRBV13	TRBJ2-3	ASSSGTDTQY
few	TRBV7-2	TRBJ2-7	ASSLEWASPYEQY
once	TRBV9	TRBJ2-7	ASSSSGTFYEQY
NA	TRBV6-5	TRBJ2-7	ASSSSDEQY
NA	TRBV10-1	TRBJ1-5	ASSERNQGGPNQPQH
NA	TRBV11-1	TRBJ2-3	ASSLSGGTDTQY
once	TRBV6-6	TRBJ1-1	ASSYLEMNTEAF
NA	TRBV9	TRBJ1-3	ASSPEGEGNTIY
NA	TRBV5-4	TRBJ2-7	ASSLGTVSYEQY
NA	TRBV7-9	TRBJ2-5	ASSLSKGTQY
NA	TRBV10-2	TRBJ2-3	ASSELGPPDTQY
NA	TRBV19	TRBJ2-3	ASSIGGGAGTDTQY
NA	TRBV7-3	TRBJ2-7	ASSLLAGPSSYEQY
NA	TRBV5-5	TRBJ2-4	ASSLGLAKNIQY
NA	TRBV5-1	TRBJ2-1	ASSDPGQGSSIVYNEQF
NA	TRBV2	TRBJ2-5	ASSEEAGAQETQY
NA	TRBV19	TRBJ1-6	ASSMSQGNSPLH
NA	TRBV5-6	TRBJ1-1	ASSLVANTEAF
NA	TRBV5-6	TRBJ1-2	ASSEDDGYT
NA	TRBV27	TRBJ2-7	ASSFSGTGNYEQY
NA	TRBV2	TRBJ1-5	ASSDVEVGDSQPQH
NA	TRBV5-6	TRBJ2-3	ASSLVSWTGVWNTQY
NA	TRBV7-9	TRBJ2-1	ASSTTLGGVYNEQF
NA	TRBV7-3	TRBJ2-1	ASSEGQGNNEQF
NA	TRBV14	TRBJ1-2	ANSHSLGINYGYT
NA	TRBV25-1	TRBJ2-6	ASSDGGKSSGANVLT
NA	TRBV6-5	TRBJ2-7	ASSYSLTGGYEQY
NA	TRBV18	TRBJ2-3	ASSPLTSTDTQY
NA	TRBV2	TRBJ2-7	ASTGTSGGYEQY
NA	TRBV29-1	TRBJ2-7	SVEDGLSYEQY
once	TRBV9	TRBJ2-5	ASSHLGSPGETQY
NA	TRBV14	TRBJ2-1	ASSLWGSYNEQF